One T cell receptor (beta chain) is described in this entry. Its antigen is as yet unknown. Here immunoSEQ multiplex PCR was the method, and the copy in TCRdb shows in-frame clones only, minus some. The sample lists under 50,000 clones; around 94% were seen once. V lost 4 bases, J lost 2 bases, and 8 bases stayed unmatched. The germline gives CDR1 SGHTA, CDR2 FQGNSA. This CDR3 has 16 amino acids. The data originate from a study of cytomegalovirus exposure and HLA in healthy donors. General observations from the study: Researchers catalogued roughly 170 TCR beta chains as cytomegalovirus-associated. Usually a TCR sequence was rare, but some public TCRs were found in many donors. Specificity for CMV antigens was confirmed in vitro for a few of the CMV-associated chains.

This TCR came from a woman aged 18-29 years in good health and CMV-seropositive. Sequencing was carried out using PBMCs. The rearrangement joins TRBV7-2 to TRBJ2-7, with 10 bases matching TRBD1. The CDR3 reads CASSWGGQGRTYEQYF. The DNA of the CDR3 is TGTGCCAGCAGCTGGGGGGGACAGGGGCGAACCTACGAGCAGTACTTC.